These T cell receptor beta chains were read from a single sample in a study of control samples from healthy donors and cancer patients. Produced via immunoSEQ multiplex PCR; TCRdb's table is partial and in-frame only. The table lists 90,000 to 150,000 clones, roughly nine tenths of them singletons. The sample was blood. The receptors shown here come from a woman in her late teens or twenties in good health. CDR3s include the opening cysteine and the closing phenylalanine or tryptophan. D genes are given only for firm matches. For some rows the clone size is stated as once, few or many, or as a class when expanded; others skip it.

J gene: TRBJ2-3
clone size: NA
D gene: TRBD2
V gene: TRBV7-2
CDR3 protein: CASRLAGTDTQYF
CDR3 DNA: TGTGCCAGTCGACTAGCGGGAACAGATACGCAGTATTTT

J gene: TRBJ1-1
clone size: NA
D gene: NA
V gene: TRBV14
CDR3 protein: CASSPGTNTEAFF
CDR3 DNA: TGTGCCAGCAGTCCAGGGACGAACACTGAAGCTTTCTTT

J gene: TRBJ2-7
clone size: NA
D gene: NA
V gene: TRBV5-1
CDR3 protein: CASSLAPGGGVFYEQYF
CDR3 DNA: TGCGCCAGCAGCTTGGCCCCGGGTGGAGGAGTTTTCTACGAGCAGTACTTC

J gene: TRBJ2-6
clone size: NA
D gene: NA
V gene: TRBV21-1
CDR3 protein: CASSYLPGILLPGANVLTF
CDR3 DNA: TGTGCCAGCAGTTATCTCCCAGGGATACTACTACCTGGGGCCAACGTCCTGACTTTC

J gene: TRBJ2-5
clone size: NA
D gene: NA
V gene: TRBV18
CDR3 protein: CASSPEGSQETQYF
CDR3 DNA: TGTGCCAGCTCACCAGAAGGGTCACAAGAGACCCAGTACTTC

J gene: TRBJ1-3
clone size: NA
D gene: TRBD1
V gene: TRBV19
CDR3 protein: CASYDHAGGRGNTIYF
CDR3 DNA: TGTGCCAGTTACGATCACGCAGGGGGAAGGGGGAACACCATATATTTT

J gene: TRBJ2-7
clone size: NA
D gene: TRBD2
V gene: TRBV5-6
CDR3 protein: CASSYKPGLAGDSIYEQYF
CDR3 DNA: TGTGCCAGCAGCTACAAGCCGGGACTAGCGGGAGATTCCATCTACGAGCAGTACTTC

J gene: TRBJ1-2
clone size: NA
D gene: NA
V gene: TRBV3-1/TRBV3-2
CDR3 protein: CASSPGQGLNYGYTF
CDR3 DNA: TGTGCCAGCAGCCCTGGACAAGGACTAAACTATGGCTACACCTTC

J gene: TRBJ2-5
clone size: NA
D gene: TRBD2
V gene: TRBV10-3
CDR3 protein: CAISGTSGGRETQYF
CDR3 DNA: TGTGCCATCAGTGGGACTAGCGGGGGGCGTGAGACCCAGTACTTC

J gene: TRBJ2-3
clone size: once
D gene: NA
V gene: TRBV18
CDR3 protein: CASSPPTDTQYF
CDR3 DNA: TGTGCCAGCTCCCCGCCAACAGATACGCAGTATTTT

J gene: TRBJ2-2
clone size: few
D gene: TRBD2
V gene: TRBV18
CDR3 protein: CASSPIPSSGGAAGELFF
CDR3 DNA: TGTGCCAGCTCACCAATCCCCTCTAGCGGGGGGGCCGCCGGGGAGCTGTTTTTT

J gene: TRBJ1-1
clone size: NA
D gene: NA
V gene: TRBV7-2
CDR3 protein: CASSQNRNEAFF
CDR3 DNA: TGTGCCAGCAGTCAAAACCGAAATGAAGCTTTCTTT

J gene: TRBJ2-7
clone size: NA
D gene: NA
V gene: TRBV20-1
CDR3 protein: CSAQYDYEQYF
CDR3 DNA: TGCAGTGCCCAGTATGATTACGAGCAGTACTTC

J gene: TRBJ2-7
clone size: few
D gene: NA
V gene: TRBV6-2/TRBV6-3
CDR3 protein: CASSFPEESPYEQYF
CDR3 DNA: TGTGCCAGCAGCTTCCCCGAGGAGTCCCCCTACGAGCAGTACTTC

J gene: TRBJ2-7
clone size: NA
D gene: NA
V gene: TRBV2
CDR3 protein: CASSELGSAGPFEQYF
CDR3 DNA: TGTGCCAGCAGTGAATTGGGCAGCGCTGGTCCCTTTGAGCAGTACTTC

J gene: TRBJ2-7
clone size: once
D gene: NA
V gene: TRBV11-3
CDR3 protein: CASSLGTAYEQYF
CDR3 DNA: TGTGCCAGCAGCTTAGGGACAGCCTACGAGCAGTACTTC

J gene: TRBJ2-1
clone size: NA
D gene: TRBD2
V gene: TRBV7-9
CDR3 protein: CASSTSVFSYNEQFF
CDR3 DNA: TGTGCCAGCAGCACTAGCGTGTTCTCCTACAATGAGCAGTTCTTC

J gene: TRBJ1-2
clone size: NA
D gene: NA
V gene: TRBV5-1
CDR3 protein: CASSPGGTYGYTF
CDR3 DNA: TGCGCCAGCAGCCCCGGGGGGACCTATGGCTACACCTTC

J gene: TRBJ2-7
clone size: NA
D gene: NA
V gene: TRBV4-3
CDR3 protein: CASSQGRFSYEQYF
CDR3 DNA: TGCGCCAGCAGCCAAGGTCGGTTCTCCTACGAGCAGTACTTC

J gene: TRBJ1-1
clone size: NA
D gene: NA
V gene: TRBV7-9
CDR3 protein: CASSLGVGATTEAFF
CDR3 DNA: TGTGCCAGCAGCTTGGGGGTAGGGGCCACAACTGAAGCTTTCTTT

J gene: TRBJ1-2
clone size: NA
D gene: NA
V gene: TRBV24-1
CDR3 protein: CATSDSRNLRGYTF
CDR3 DNA: TGTGCCACCAGTGACTCTCGGAATCTACGTGGCTACACCTTC

J gene: TRBJ2-3
clone size: NA
D gene: NA
V gene: TRBV28
CDR3 protein: CASSLNEYSTDTQYF
CDR3 DNA: TGTGCCAGCAGTTTAAACGAGTACAGCACAGATACGCAGTATTTT

J gene: TRBJ2-4
clone size: NA
D gene: NA
V gene: TRBV19
CDR3 protein: CASSIPSQGGAKNIQYF
CDR3 DNA: TGTGCCAGTAGTATACCCTCCCAGGGGGGGGCCAAAAACATTCAGTACTTC

J gene: TRBJ1-4
clone size: NA
D gene: NA
V gene: TRBV5-5
CDR3 protein: CASSLVPGVNEKLFF
CDR3 DNA: TGTGCCAGCAGCTTGGTGCCAGGGGTAAATGAAAAACTGTTTTTT

J gene: TRBJ1-2
clone size: NA
D gene: TRBD1
V gene: TRBV18
CDR3 protein: CASSPTTGSLSAAGYTF
CDR3 DNA: TGTGCCAGCTCCCCGACGACAGGGAGCCTATCTGCGGCTGGCTACACCTTC

J gene: TRBJ1-2
clone size: NA
D gene: NA
V gene: TRBV3-1/TRBV3-2
CDR3 protein: CASSHTGNYGYTF
CDR3 DNA: TGTGCCAGCAGCCATACGGGTAACTATGGCTACACCTTC

J gene: TRBJ1-2
clone size: NA
D gene: NA
V gene: TRBV7-9
CDR3 protein: CASSSGTSAGYTF
CDR3 DNA: TGTGCCAGCAGCTCAGGGACATCCGCAGGCTACACCTTC

J gene: TRBJ1-2
clone size: NA
D gene: NA
V gene: TRBV4-3
CDR3 protein: CASSQAVLEEFHGYTF
CDR3 DNA: TGCGCCAGCAGCCAAGCTGTTTTGGAGGAGTTTCATGGCTACACCTTC

J gene: TRBJ2-3
clone size: few
D gene: TRBD2
V gene: TRBV4-2
CDR3 protein: CASSRTSGTDTQYF
CDR3 DNA: TGTGCCAGCAGCCGGACTAGCGGCACAGATACGCAGTATTTT

J gene: TRBJ2-5
clone size: NA
D gene: NA
V gene: TRBV12-5
CDR3 protein: CASGLYLPGLRGTQYF
CDR3 DNA: TGTGCTAGTGGTTTGTATCTTCCAGGACTCCGGGGAACCCAGTACTTC

J gene: TRBJ2-2
clone size: NA
D gene: NA
V gene: TRBV7-2
CDR3 protein: CASSLVGGGNTGELFF
CDR3 DNA: TGTGCCAGCAGCTTAGTGGGTGGGGGGAACACCGGGGAGCTGTTTTTT

J gene: TRBJ2-2
clone size: NA
D gene: TRBD1
V gene: TRBV7-2
CDR3 protein: CASSLLGTGRTGELFF
CDR3 DNA: TGTGCCAGCAGCCTATTGGGGACAGGGCGAACCGGGGAGCTGTTTTTT

J gene: TRBJ2-5
clone size: NA
D gene: NA
V gene: TRBV5-1
CDR3 protein: CASSSTGLKETQYF
CDR3 DNA: TGCGCCAGCAGCTCGACGGGCCTCAAAGAGACCCAGTACTTC

J gene: TRBJ2-4
clone size: NA
D gene: TRBD1
V gene: TRBV3-1/TRBV3-2
CDR3 protein: CASIVVQGARLLQYF
CDR3 DNA: TGTGCCAGCATCGTTGTACAGGGGGCTAGGCTCCTTCAGTACTTC

J gene: TRBJ2-3
clone size: NA
D gene: NA
V gene: TRBV12-3/TRBV12-4
CDR3 protein: CASSLTDTQYF
CDR3 DNA: TGTGCCAGCAGTTTAACAGATACGCAGTATTTT

J gene: TRBJ2-7
clone size: NA
D gene: TRBD2
V gene: TRBV4-3
CDR3 protein: CASSPSSGVSSYEQYF
CDR3 DNA: TGCGCCAGCAGCCCCTCTAGCGGGGTAAGCTCCTACGAGCAGTACTTC

J gene: TRBJ2-5
clone size: NA
D gene: TRBD1
V gene: TRBV9
CDR3 protein: CASSHDRVPETQYF
CDR3 DNA: TGTGCCAGCAGCCATGACAGGGTTCCAGAGACCCAGTACTTC

J gene: TRBJ2-2
clone size: NA
D gene: TRBD1
V gene: TRBV19
CDR3 protein: CASSNRGGRNTGELFF
CDR3 DNA: TGTGCCAGTAGTAACCGAGGGGGCCGGAACACCGGGGAGCTGTTTTTT

J gene: TRBJ1-6
clone size: NA
D gene: NA
V gene: TRBV3-1/TRBV3-2
CDR3 protein: CASSQVGQGRSPLHF
CDR3 DNA: TGTGCCAGCAGCCAAGTTGGGCAGGGTCGATCACCCCTCCACTTT

J gene: TRBJ1-1
clone size: NA
D gene: NA
V gene: TRBV28
CDR3 protein: CASRAQGTEAFF
CDR3 DNA: TGTGCCAGCAGGGCACAGGGAACTGAAGCTTTCTTT

J gene: TRBJ2-7
clone size: NA
D gene: TRBD2
V gene: TRBV5-1
CDR3 protein: CASSLTSGPYEQYF
CDR3 DNA: TGCGCCAGCAGCTTGACTAGCGGGCCCTACGAGCAGTACTTC

J gene: TRBJ2-6
clone size: NA
D gene: NA
V gene: TRBV7-6
CDR3 protein: CASSLKPSAAGANVLTF
CDR3 DNA: TGTGCCAGCAGCCTAAAGCCGTCGGCAGCTGGGGCCAACGTCCTGACTTTC

J gene: TRBJ2-7
clone size: NA
D gene: NA
V gene: TRBV4-1
CDR3 protein: CASSKVPGSLSYEQYF
CDR3 DNA: TGCGCCAGCAGCAAAGTCCCTGGGAGCCTGTCCTACGAGCAGTACTTC

J gene: TRBJ2-7
clone size: NA
D gene: NA
V gene: TRBV27
CDR3 protein: CASSLGMSGSYEQYF
CDR3 DNA: TGTGCCAGCAGTTTAGGAATGTCCGGCTCCTACGAGCAGTACTTC

J gene: TRBJ2-7
clone size: NA
D gene: NA
V gene: TRBV10-3
CDR3 protein: CAISESENTYEQYF
CDR3 DNA: TGTGCCATCAGTGAGTCGGAGAACACCTACGAGCAGTACTTC

J gene: TRBJ1-4
clone size: NA
D gene: NA
V gene: TRBV28
CDR3 protein: CASSSTRTGGREKLFF
CDR3 DNA: TGTGCCAGCAGTTCCACCCGGACGGGGGGGCGTGAAAAACTGTTTTTT

J gene: TRBJ2-7
clone size: NA
D gene: TRBD2
V gene: TRBV2
CDR3 protein: CASSSRGGSGRGNSYEQYF
CDR3 DNA: TGTGCCAGCAGTTCCCGCGGGGGTAGCGGGAGGGGAAACTCCTACGAGCAGTACTTC

J gene: TRBJ2-7
clone size: NA
D gene: TRBD1
V gene: TRBV6-6
CDR3 protein: CAAGTGGFYEQYF
CDR3 DNA: TGTGCCGCGGGGACAGGGGGGTTCTACGAGCAGTACTTC

J gene: TRBJ2-3
clone size: NA
D gene: NA
V gene: TRBV20-1
CDR3 protein: CSGGPADTQYF
CDR3 DNA: TGCAGTGGGGGGCCCGCAGATACGCAGTATTTT

J gene: TRBJ2-7
clone size: NA
D gene: TRBD2
V gene: TRBV6-2/TRBV6-3
CDR3 protein: CASSYTGRANYEQYF
CDR3 DNA: TGTGCCAGCAGTTACACCGGGAGGGCAAACTACGAGCAGTACTTC

J gene: TRBJ2-3
clone size: NA
D gene: TRBD2
V gene: TRBV7-9
CDR3 protein: CASSTGLAGSTDTQYF
CDR3 DNA: TGTGCCAGCAGCACGGGACTAGCGGGAAGCACAGATACGCAGTATTTT

J gene: TRBJ2-7
clone size: NA
D gene: NA
V gene: TRBV5-4
CDR3 protein: CASSSHEGLRTYEQYF
CDR3 DNA: TGTGCCAGCAGCTCCCATGAGGGGCTCAGAACCTACGAGCAGTACTTC

J gene: TRBJ2-5
clone size: NA
D gene: NA
V gene: TRBV4-2
CDR3 protein: CASSEGGLGDQETQYF
CDR3 DNA: TGTGCCAGCAGCGAAGGCGGGTTAGGAGACCAAGAGACCCAGTACTTC